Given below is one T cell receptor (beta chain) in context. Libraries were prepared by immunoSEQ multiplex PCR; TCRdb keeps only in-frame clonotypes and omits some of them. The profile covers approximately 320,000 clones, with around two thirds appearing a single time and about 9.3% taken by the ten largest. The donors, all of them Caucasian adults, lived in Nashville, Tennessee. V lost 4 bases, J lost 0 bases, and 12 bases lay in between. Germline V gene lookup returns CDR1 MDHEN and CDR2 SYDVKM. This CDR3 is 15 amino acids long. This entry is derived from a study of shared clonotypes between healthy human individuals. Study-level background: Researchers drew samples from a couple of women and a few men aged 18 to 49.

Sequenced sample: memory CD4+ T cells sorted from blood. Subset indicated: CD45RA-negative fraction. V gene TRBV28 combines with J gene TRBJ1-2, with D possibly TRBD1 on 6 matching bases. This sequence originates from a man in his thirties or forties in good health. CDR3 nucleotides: TGTGCCAGCAGTTCTGGGGGCCAAGCTAACTATGGCTACACCTTC. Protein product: CASSSGGQANYGYTF.